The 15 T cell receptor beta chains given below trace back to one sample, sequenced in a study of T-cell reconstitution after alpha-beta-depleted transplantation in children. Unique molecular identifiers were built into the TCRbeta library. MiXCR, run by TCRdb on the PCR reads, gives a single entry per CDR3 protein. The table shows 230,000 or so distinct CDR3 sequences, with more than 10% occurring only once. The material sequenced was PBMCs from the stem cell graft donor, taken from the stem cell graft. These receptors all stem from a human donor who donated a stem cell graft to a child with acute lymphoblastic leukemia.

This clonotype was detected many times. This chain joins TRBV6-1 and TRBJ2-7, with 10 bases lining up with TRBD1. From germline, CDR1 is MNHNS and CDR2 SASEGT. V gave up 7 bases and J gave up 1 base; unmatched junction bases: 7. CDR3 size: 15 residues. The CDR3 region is CASKERQGASYEQYF. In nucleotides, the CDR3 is TGTGCCAGCAAGGAGAGACAGGGGGCGTCCTACGAGCAGTACTTC.

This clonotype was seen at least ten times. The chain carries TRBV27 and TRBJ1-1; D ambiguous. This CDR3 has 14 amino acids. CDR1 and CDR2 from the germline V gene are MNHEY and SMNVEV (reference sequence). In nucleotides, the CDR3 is TGTGCTAGCCAGAGGGCTGGTATGAACACTGAAGCTTTCTTT. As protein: CASQRAGMNTEAFF.

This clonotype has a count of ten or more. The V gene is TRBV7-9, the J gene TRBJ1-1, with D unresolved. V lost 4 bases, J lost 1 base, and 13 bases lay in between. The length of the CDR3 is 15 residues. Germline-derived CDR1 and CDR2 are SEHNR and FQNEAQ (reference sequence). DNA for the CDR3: TGTGCCAGCAGCTCTACAGTGTGGAGGAACACTGAAGCTTTCTTT. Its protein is CASSSTVWRNTEAFF.

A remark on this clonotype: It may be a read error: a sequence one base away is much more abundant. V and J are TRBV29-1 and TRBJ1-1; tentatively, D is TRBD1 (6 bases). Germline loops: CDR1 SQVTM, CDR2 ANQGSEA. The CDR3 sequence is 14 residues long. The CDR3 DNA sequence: TGCAGCTTTGACCCGGGACAAGGACCCTCTGAAGCTTTCTTT. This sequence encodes CSFDPGQGPSEAFF.

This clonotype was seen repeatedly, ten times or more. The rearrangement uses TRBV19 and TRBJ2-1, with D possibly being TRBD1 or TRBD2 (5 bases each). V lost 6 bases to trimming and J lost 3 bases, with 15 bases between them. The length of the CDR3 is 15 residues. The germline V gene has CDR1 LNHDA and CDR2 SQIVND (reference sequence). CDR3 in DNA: TGTGCCAGTAGAAACCCTGGGACCAACTACAATGAGCAGTTCTTC. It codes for CASRNPGTNYNEQFF.

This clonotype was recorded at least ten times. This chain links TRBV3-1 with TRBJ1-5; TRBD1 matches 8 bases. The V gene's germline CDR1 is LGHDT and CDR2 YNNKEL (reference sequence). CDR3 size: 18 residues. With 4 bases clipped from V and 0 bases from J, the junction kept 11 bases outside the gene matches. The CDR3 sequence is CASSPDRGGPYSNQPQHF. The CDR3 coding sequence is TGTGCCAGCAGCCCCGACAGGGGAGGACCATATAGCAATCAGCCCCAGCATTTT.

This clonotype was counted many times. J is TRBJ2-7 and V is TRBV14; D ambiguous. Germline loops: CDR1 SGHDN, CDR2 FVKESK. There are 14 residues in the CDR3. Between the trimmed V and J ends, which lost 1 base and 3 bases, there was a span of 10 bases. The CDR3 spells CASSQVPGYYEQYF. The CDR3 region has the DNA TGTGCCAGCAGCCAAGTTCCGGGTTACTACGAGCAGTACTTC.

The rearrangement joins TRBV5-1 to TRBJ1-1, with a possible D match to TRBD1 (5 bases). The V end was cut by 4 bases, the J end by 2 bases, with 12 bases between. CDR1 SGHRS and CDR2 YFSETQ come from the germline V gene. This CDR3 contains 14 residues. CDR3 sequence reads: CASSAMTANTEAFF. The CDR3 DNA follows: TGCGCCAGCAGCGCGATGACAGCCAACACTGAAGCTTTCTTT.

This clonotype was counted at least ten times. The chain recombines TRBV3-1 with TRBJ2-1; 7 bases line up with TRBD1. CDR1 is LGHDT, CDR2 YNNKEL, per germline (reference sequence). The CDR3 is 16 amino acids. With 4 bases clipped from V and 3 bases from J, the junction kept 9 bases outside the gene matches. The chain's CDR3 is CASSRTTGYGYNEQFF. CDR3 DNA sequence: TGTGCCAGCAGCCGCACGACAGGGTACGGCTACAATGAGCAGTTCTTC.

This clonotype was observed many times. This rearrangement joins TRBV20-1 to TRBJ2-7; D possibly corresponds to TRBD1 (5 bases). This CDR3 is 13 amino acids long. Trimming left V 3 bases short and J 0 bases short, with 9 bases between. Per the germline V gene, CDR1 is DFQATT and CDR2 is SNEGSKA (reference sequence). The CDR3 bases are TGCAGTGCTAGGGACATGAGCTCCTACGAGCAGTACTTC. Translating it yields CSARDMSSYEQYF.

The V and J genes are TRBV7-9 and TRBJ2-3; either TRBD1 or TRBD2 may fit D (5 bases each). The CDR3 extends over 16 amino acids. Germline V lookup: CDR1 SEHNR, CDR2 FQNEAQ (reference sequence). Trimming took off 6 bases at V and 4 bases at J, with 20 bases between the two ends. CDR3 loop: CASRSGTTHSADTQYF. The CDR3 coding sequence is TGTGCCAGCAGATCCGGGACGACTCACTCGGCAGATACGCAGTATTTT. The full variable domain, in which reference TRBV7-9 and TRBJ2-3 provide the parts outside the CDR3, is DTGVSQNPRHKITKRGQNVTFRCDPISEHNRLYWYRQTLGQGPEFLTYFQNEAQLEKSRLLSDRFSAERPKGSFSTLEIQRTEQGDSAMYLCASRSGTTHSADTQYFGPGTRLTVL.

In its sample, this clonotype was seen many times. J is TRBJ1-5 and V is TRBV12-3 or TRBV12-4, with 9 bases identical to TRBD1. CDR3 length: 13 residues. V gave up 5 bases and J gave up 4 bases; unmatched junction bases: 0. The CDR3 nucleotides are TGTGCCAGCAGTGGACAGGGGAATCAGCCCCAGCATTTT. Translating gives CASSGQGNQPQHF.

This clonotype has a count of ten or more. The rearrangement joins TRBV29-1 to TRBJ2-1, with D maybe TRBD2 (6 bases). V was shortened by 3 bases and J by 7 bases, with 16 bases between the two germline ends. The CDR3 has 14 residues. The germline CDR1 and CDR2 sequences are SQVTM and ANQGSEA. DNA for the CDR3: TGCAGCGTTGATTACGGAGGGAGTGGAAATGAGCAGTTCTTC. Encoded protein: CSVDYGGSGNEQFF.

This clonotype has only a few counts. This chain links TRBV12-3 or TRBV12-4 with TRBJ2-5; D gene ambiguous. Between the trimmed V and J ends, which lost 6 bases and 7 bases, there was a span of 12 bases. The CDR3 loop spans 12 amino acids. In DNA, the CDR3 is TGTGCCAGCAGCCTAGACCCGTGGACCCAGTACTTC. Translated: CASSLDPWTQYF.

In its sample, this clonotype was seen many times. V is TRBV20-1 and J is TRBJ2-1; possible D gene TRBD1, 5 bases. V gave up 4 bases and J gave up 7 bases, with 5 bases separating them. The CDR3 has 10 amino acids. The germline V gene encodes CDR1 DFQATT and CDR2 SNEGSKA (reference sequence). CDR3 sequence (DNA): TGCAGTGCTACAGGGAATGAGCAGTTCTTC. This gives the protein CSATGNEQFF.